This T cell receptor beta chain was retrieved from a study of shared clonotypes between healthy human individuals. Findings of the study overall: The authors expected sequencing depth to affect clonotype sharing among donors. Clonotype sharing across several donors was observed for 4.5% to 6.5% of naive CD4 clonotypes.

Germline assignment: CDR1 SGHRS and CDR2 YFSETQ. V shed 0 bases and J shed 2 bases, with 5 bases lying between them. The length of the CDR3 is 13 residues. Method: immunoSEQ multiplex PCR; TCRdb's copy keeps in-frame clones and lacks some. Among about 2.3 million clones listed, 85% to 95% were seen once. Turning to this clone: Its antigen is unknown. Other DNA variants within this sample encode the same CDR3.

This clonotype originated in a man between 18 and 29 years old in good health. Some clones in this sample may be carry-over from other donors' samples. This rearrangement joins TRBV5-1 to TRBJ2-5; D ambiguous. The sequenced material came from naive CD4+ T cells from PBMCs. The subset: CD45RA+ positively selected. The CDR3 nucleotides are TGCGCCAGCAGCTTGGGTCAACAAGAGACCCAGTACTTC. This codes for CASSLGQQETQYF.